This T cell receptor beta chain was observed in a study of shared clonotypes between healthy human individuals. The germline CDR1 and CDR2 sequences are SNHLY and FYNNEI. V shed 6 bases and J shed 2 bases, with 11 bases lying between them. This CDR3 contains 14 residues. As regards this clone: Its matching antigen is unknown.

Assay execution took place at the deep level. Using immunoSEQ multiplex PCR, the repertoire was profiled, and TCRdb retains in-frame clones only, with some absent. The profile shows some 2.3 million clones, 90% to 95% of them singletons. CD4+ cells yielded CD45RA+ naive and CD45RA-negative memory subsets. Findings and caveats of the study: Estimated richness values were generally larger in naive subsets than in memory subsets.

Input material: naive CD4+ T cells from PBMCs. The subset denotes: CD45RA+ positively selected. This TCR was recovered from a man in his late teens or twenties in good health. Some clones in this sample may be carry-over from other donors' samples. The genes are TRBV2 and TRBJ1-5; the D gene is possibly TRBD1 (6 bases). CDR3 residues: CASSPDSRNQPQHF. The DNA for the CDR3 is TGTGCCAGCAGCCCGGACAGCCGCAATCAGCCCCAGCATTTT.